Each of the 27 T cell receptor beta chains below was sequenced from the same sample in a study of cytomegalovirus exposure and HLA in healthy donors. The study ran its PCR with 60 Vbeta and 13 Jbeta primers. Some clones are missing from TCRdb's copy, which holds only in-frame ones; the method was immunoSEQ multiplex PCR. The sample has roughly 120,000 clones; 80% to 85% are singletons. Source material: PBMCs. The receptors derive from a woman aged 25 to 39 in good health and CMV-seronegative.

In nucleotides, the CDR3 is TGTGCCATCTCAGCTATAGGGCGGGAAACCTACAATGAGCAGTTCTTC. Residues: CAISAIGRETYNEQFF. The chain has TRBV10-3 and TRBJ2-1, with D possibly being TRBD2 (6 bases). CDR3 length: 16 residues. Germline loops: CDR1 ENHRY, CDR2 SYGVKD. The ends were cut back, 8 bases at V and 2 bases at J, with 19 bases in the middle.

This rearrangement joins TRBV5-8 to TRBJ1-5; D gene unclear. The CDR3 covers 13 residues. V was pared by 3 bases and J by 6 bases, with 10 bases between. Germline V lookup: CDR1 SGHTS, CDR2 YDEGEE. For the CDR3, the DNA is TGTGCCAGCAGCTCCCTTCGGGGTCAGCCCCAGCATTTT. Protein sequence: CASSSLRGQPQHF.

The V gene is TRBV10-3, the J gene TRBJ2-1; D is perhaps TRBD1 (6 bases). The germline V gene encodes CDR1 ENHRY and CDR2 SYGVKD. This CDR3 spans 13 amino acids. The V gene lost 5 bases and the J gene lost 3 bases, with 8 bases spanning the gap. CDR3 DNA: TGTGCCATCAGTACGGACAGCTACAATGAGCAGTTCTTC. As protein: CAISTDSYNEQFF.

This chain joins TRBV25-1 and TRBJ2-5, with 10 positions matching TRBD1. This CDR3 is 15 amino acids long. V gave up 4 bases and J gave up 4 bases; unmatched junction bases: 6. The germline CDR1 and CDR2 sequences are MGHDK and SYGVNS. The CDR3: CASSVYGTGAETQYF. In DNA, the CDR3 is TGTGCCAGCAGTGTTTATGGGACAGGGGCAGAGACCCAGTACTTC.

This rearrangement joins TRBV19 to TRBJ1-5; D gene unclear. V lost 3 bases and J 5 bases, leaving 11 bases between the germline ends. This CDR3 comprises 14 residues. The V gene's germline CDR1 is LNHDA and CDR2 SQIVND (reference sequence). The CDR3 coding sequence is TGTGCCAGTAGTATGGCAGGATATTATCAGCCCCAGCATTTT. Protein product: CASSMAGYYQPQHF.

The V and J genes are TRBV15 and TRBJ2-1; D unresolved. Trimming removed 0 bases at V and 6 bases at J, with 18 bases between. The CDR3 length is 17 residues. Per germline, CDR1 LNHNV and CDR2 YYDKDF (reference sequence). The CDR3 is CATSRDPFAAAPNEQFF. The CDR3 DNA reads TGTGCCACCAGCAGAGATCCATTCGCGGCAGCACCCAATGAGCAGTTCTTC.

The CDR3: CASSDVGAVLKSYEQYF. CDR3 in DNA: TGTGCCAGCAGTGATGTGGGGGCGGTTTTGAAGTCCTACGAGCAGTACTTC. The V call is TRBV6-1, the J call TRBJ2-5, with D tentatively TRBD1 (6 bases). The J call may be mistaken, given a closer DNA end match to TRBJ2-7. This CDR3 contains 17 residues. CDR1 MNHNS and CDR2 SASEGT come from the germline V gene.

The chain employs TRBV6-6 and TRBJ2-7; possible D gene TRBD1, 6 bases. The V gene lost 6 bases and the J gene lost 12 bases, with 21 bases spanning the gap. Germline CDR1 is MNHNY and CDR2 is SVGAGI (reference sequence). The CDR3 contains 13 residues. Written as DNA, the CDR3 is TGTGCCAGCAGAGGGGGTCCTGAGACAGATCCGTACTTC. Its protein product is CASRGGPETDPYF.

The chain recombines TRBV7-9 with TRBJ2-5, with TRBD2 matching 8 bases. Germline V gives CDR1 SEHNR, CDR2 FQNEAQ (reference sequence). CDR3 length: 13 residues. V lost 5 bases, J lost 5 bases, and 4 bases stayed unmatched. The CDR3 DNA is TGTGCCAGCAGCGCGAGCGGGAGCGAGACCCAGTACTTC. It encodes CASSASGSETQYF.

The chain recombines TRBV28 with TRBJ1-2; D is possibly TRBD1 (5 bases). The CDR3 consists of 12 residues. Per germline, CDR1 MDHEN and CDR2 SYDVKM. V was clipped by 5 bases and J by 6 bases, with 10 bases between them. This CDR3 is CASSGLGDGYTF. Written as DNA, the CDR3 is TGTGCCAGCAGTGGATTAGGGGATGGCTACACCTTC.

The chain uses TRBV18 and TRBJ2-7, with 8 bases aligning to TRBD1. Germline-derived CDR1 and CDR2 are KGHSH and LQKENI. The CDR3 runs 15 residues. The junction had 9 bases not matched to a gene; V was cut back by 3 bases and J by 5 bases. The CDR3 DNA sequence: TGTGCCAGCTCACCTAGTCTTGCAGGGGGCCACGAGCAGTACTTC. Translation gives CASSPSLAGGHEQYF.

The genes are TRBV9 and TRBJ2-1; 8 nucleotides line up with TRBD2. Per germline, CDR1 SGDLS and CDR2 YYNGEE. Germline trimming cut 0 bases from V and 8 bases from J; bases unmatched to any gene: 7. The CDR3 totals 15 residues. The CDR3 loop is CASSVGASGQDEQFF. In DNA, the CDR3 is TGTGCCAGCAGCGTAGGGGCTAGCGGGCAGGATGAGCAGTTCTTC.

The chain couples TRBV7-3 to TRBJ1-2, with TRBD1 as a possible D gene (5 bases). Trimming took off 4 bases at V and 6 bases at J, with 18 bases between the two ends. Germline loops: CDR1 SGHTA, CDR2 FQGTGA. The CDR3 consists of 15 residues. In DNA, the CDR3 is TGTGCCAGCAGCTCTCAAGGGGCAGGGTATGATGGCTACACCTTC. Protein product: CASSSQGAGYDGYTF.

The table lists this clone with a few counts. V and J are TRBV18 and TRBJ2-7; D uncertain. Trimming removed 3 bases from V and 4 bases from J, with 10 bases in between. This CDR3 has 13 amino acids. CDR1 KGHSH and CDR2 LQKENI come from the germline V gene. CDR3 loop: CASSPTVEYEQYF. The CDR3 DNA sequence: TGTGCCAGCTCACCCACAGTAGAATACGAGCAGTACTTC. The full variable domain, rest sourced from reference TRBV18 and TRBJ2-7, is NAGVMQNPRHLVRRRGQEARLRCSPMKGHSHVYWYRQLPEEGLKFMVYLQKENIIDESGMPKERFSAEFPKEGPSILRIQQVVRGDSAAYFCASSPTVEYEQYFGPGTRLTVT.

A few counts support this clone. This chain connects TRBV11-3 to TRBJ2-2; D is possibly TRBD2 (6 bases). The CDR3 is 16 amino acids. Per germline, CDR1 SGHNT and CDR2 YENEEA. The V and J ends lost 5 bases and 0 bases respectively, with 13 bases between them. CDR3 in amino acids: CASSHAGPPNTGELFF. The CDR3 DNA reads TGTGCCAGCAGCCATGCGGGACCGCCGAACACCGGGGAGCTGTTTTTT.

V gene TRBV7-2 combines with J gene TRBJ2-7, with 10 nucleotides matching TRBD1. J gave up 2 bases and V 8 bases, and 6 bases lay outside the gene matches. Germline values: CDR1 SGHTA, CDR2 FQGNSA. This CDR3 region has 14 residues. The CDR3 loop is CASLAGQGPYEQYF. In DNA, the CDR3 is TGTGCCAGCCTCGCGGGACAGGGGCCCTACGAGCAGTACTTC.

This chain uses TRBV28 with TRBJ2-5; D is unresolved. V gave up 5 bases and J gave up 7 bases, with 11 bases separating them. CDR3 length: 12 amino acids. The germline V gene encodes CDR1 MDHEN and CDR2 SYDVKM. The CDR3 sequence: CASSSLGGTQYF. In nucleotides, the CDR3 is TGTGCCAGCAGTAGCCTTGGTGGGACCCAGTACTTC.

V gene TRBV6-1 combines with J gene TRBJ1-4; TRBD1 aligns across 7 bases. CDR1 and CDR2 from the germline V gene are MNHNS and SASEGT. The CDR3 spans 15 residues. The junction had 7 bases not matched to a gene; V was cut back by 2 bases and J by 7 bases. The CDR3 DNA reads TGTGCCAGCAGTGAACTGTCCACAGGGGCTGAAAAACTGTTTTTT. This translates into CASSELSTGAEKLFF.

This clone was seen only a few times. The rearrangement joins TRBV4-3 to TRBJ2-7, with 7 positions matching TRBD2. Germline-derived CDR1 and CDR2 are LGHNA and YSLEER. V lost 1 base, J lost 3 bases, and 6 bases stayed unmatched. The CDR3 is 15 amino acids. CDR3 in DNA: TGCGCCAGCAGCCAAGCTGCGGGAGCGAACTACGAGCAGTACTTC. Its protein product is CASSQAAGANYEQYF.

The chain recombines TRBV7-8 with TRBJ1-2; weak D call: TRBD1 (5 bases). CDR1 is SGHVS and CDR2 is FQNEAQ in the germline V gene. The CDR3 has 15 amino acids. V gave up 3 bases and J gave up 7 bases, with 18 bases separating them. CDR3 amino acids: CASSFLIWGDGGYTF. The CDR3 nucleotides read TGTGCCAGCAGCTTCTTAATTTGGGGGGATGGTGGCTACACCTTC.

V usage is TRBV5-1 and J usage is TRBJ2-1; 14 positions agree with TRBD2. Unmatched junction bases numbered 6, after V lost 4 bases and J lost 3 bases. There are 17 residues in the CDR3. CDR1 SGHRS and CDR2 YFSETQ come from the germline V gene. The CDR3 protein is CASSPGLAGGFYNEQFF. CDR3 DNA sequence: TGCGCCAGCAGCCCCGGACTAGCGGGAGGATTCTACAATGAGCAGTTCTTC.

The chain carries TRBV5-4 and TRBJ2-2, with 9 bases aligning to TRBD2. The CDR3 totals 16 residues. Germline CDR1 and CDR2: SGHNT and YYREEE (reference sequence). Trimming removed 4 bases from V and 6 bases from J; junction bases left unmatched: 10. The CDR3 DNA sequence: TGTGCCAGCAGCCCTATAGCGGGAGAGCCCTCCGGGGAGCTGTTTTTT. Protein product: CASSPIAGEPSGELFF.

In its sample, this clone was seen once. An end of the junction differs from the germline gene, which may be a read error. The CDR3 spells CASSEFNNSPLHF. For the CDR3, the DNA is TGTGCCAGCAGTGAATTTAATAATTCTCCCCTCCACTTT. The rearrangement joins TRBV25-1 to TRBJ1-6; D not resolved. The CDR3 consists of 13 residues. The V gene's germline CDR1 is MGHDK and CDR2 SYGVNS.

The gene calls are TRBV6-5 and TRBJ1-2, with a possible D match to TRBD1 (5 bases). The CDR3 extends over 13 amino acids. V was pared by 6 bases and J by 2 bases, with 10 bases between. The germline gives CDR1 MNHEY, CDR2 SVGAGI. The CDR3 sequence: CASSRTPNYGYTF. The DNA for the CDR3 is TGTGCCAGCAGCCGGACACCGAACTATGGCTACACCTTC.

This clone has a single count. The chain combines TRBV4-2 with TRBJ2-3; tentative D call: TRBD2 (6 bases). Germline CDR1 and CDR2: LGHNA and YNFKEQ. This CDR3 contains 15 residues. The V and J ends lost 3 bases and 6 bases respectively, with 16 bases between them. This CDR3 is CASSQRDSEGDTQYF. The CDR3 DNA follows: TGTGCCAGCAGCCAGCGGGACTCCGAGGGGGATACGCAGTATTTT.

DNA for the CDR3: TGCGCCAGCAGTGAAGGCGAGGGACAAAGCCAAGAGACCCAGTACTTC. Translated: CASSEGEGQSQETQYF. This chain connects TRBV10-1 to TRBJ2-5, with a tentative D call TRBD1 (6 bases). The CDR3 runs to 16 residues. V lost 3 bases and J 1 base, leaving 15 bases between the germline ends. CDR1 is WNHNN and CDR2 is SYGVQD in the germline V gene (reference sequence).

This clone was observed a handful of times. V gene TRBV28 combines with J gene TRBJ2-5; TRBD2 aligns across 9 bases. The V gene end was trimmed by 6 bases and the J gene end by 5 bases; junction bases not matched to a gene: 7. Germline-derived CDR1 and CDR2 are MDHEN and SYDVKM. The CDR3 is 14 residues long. CDR3 coding DNA: TGTGCCAGCAGCTTTAGCGGGAGTGGGGAGACCCAGTACTTC. Translating it yields CASSFSGSGETQYF.